A single sample is the source of the 9 T cell receptor beta chains below, sequenced in a study of blood T cells in healthy people across ages. Sample-barcoded 5' priming and a J-beta primer mix drove a second PCR of about 6 to 12 cycles. TCRdb passed the 5' RACE reads through MiXCR, listing each CDR3 protein once. The sample gives 1.5 million to 2 million distinct CDR3 sequences, roughly 49% of which show up once; about 2.1% is in the top ten. What was sequenced was blood. Source of these receptors: a woman in her thirties or forties in good health.

This chain links TRBV6-6 with TRBJ2-3; TRBD2 matches 10 bases. Germline V gives CDR1 MNHNY, CDR2 SVGAGI (reference sequence). The junction had 8 bases not matched to a gene; V was cut back by 6 bases and J by 5 bases. CDR3 length equals 15 residues. For the CDR3, the DNA is TGTGCCAGCAGGCCAGCGGGGGGGCACGTAGATACGCAGTATTTT. This translates into CASRPAGGHVDTQYF.

The chain uses TRBV19 and TRBJ2-7, with D maybe TRBD1 (5 bases). The CDR3 is made up of 15 amino acids. Trimming cost V 9 bases and J 0 bases, with 18 bases left between them. Germline assignment: CDR1 LNHDA and CDR2 SQIVND (reference sequence). The CDR3 nucleotides are TGTGCCAGCAGTCTAAGGGGCGGCAACTCCTACGAGCAGTACTTC. It is translated as CASSLRGGNSYEQYF.

The chain joins TRBV9 to TRBJ2-1; D is ambiguous. The end of the DNA fits TRBJ2-7 better, so the J call may be wrong. Germline-derived CDR1 and CDR2 are SGDLS and YYNGEE. The CDR3 has 14 amino acids. CDR3: CASSVEPDYNEQYF. CDR3 in DNA: TGTGCCAGCAGCGTAGAACCAGATTACAATGAGCAGTACTTC.

In nucleotides, the CDR3 is TGTGCCAGCAGCTTAGTCCCGGCAGGCCAGAGGGAGACCCAGTACTTC. It encodes CASSLVPAGQRETQYF. The J gene is TRBJ2-5, the V gene TRBV11-2; D ambiguous. V was cut by 1 base and J by 5 bases, with 17 bases left in between. CDR1 is SGHAT and CDR2 is FQNNGV in the germline V gene. The CDR3 spans 16 residues. The full variable domain, its missing parts supplied by reference TRBV11-2 and TRBJ2-5, is EAGVAQSPRYKIIEKRQSVAFWCNPISGHATLYWYQQILGQGPKLLIQFQNNGVVDDSQLPKDRFSAERLKGVDSTLKIQPAKLEDSAVYLCASSLVPAGQRETQYFGPGTRLLVL.

V usage is TRBV4-1 and J usage is TRBJ1-2; D might be TRBD1 (5 bases). The germline V gene encodes CDR1 MGHRA and CDR2 YSYEKL. V lost 8 bases and J lost 4, with 20 bases in between. The CDR3 has 15 amino acids. CDR3 sequence reads: CASSSGRGEGYGYTF. The CDR3 DNA is TGCGCCAGCTCGAGCGGTAGGGGAGAGGGCTATGGCTACACCTTC.

This chain joins TRBV13 and TRBJ2-7, with TRBD1 matching over 10 bases. V gave up 4 bases and J gave up 7 bases; unmatched junction bases: 10. The CDR3 has 15 amino acids. CDR1 and CDR2 from the germline V gene are PRHDT and FYEKMQ (reference sequence). The CDR3 loop is CASSWTRDRGSEQYF. The CDR3 nucleotides are TGTGCCAGCAGCTGGACTCGGGACAGGGGTTCGGAGCAGTACTTC.

V usage is TRBV6-5 and J usage is TRBJ1-5; D is possibly TRBD1 (6 bases). The CDR3 totals 16 residues. Between the trimmed V and J ends, which lost 5 bases and 5 bases, there was a span of 19 bases. Germline values: CDR1 MNHEY, CDR2 SVGAGI. This chain's CDR3 is CASSPYVGARDQPQHF. Here the CDR3 DNA reads TGTGCCAGCAGTCCTTACGTGGGGGCGAGGGATCAGCCCCAGCATTTT.

This clonotype has just a few counts. J is TRBJ2-5 and V is TRBV9; 8 bases line up with TRBD2. The CDR3 length is 16 residues. The V segment lost 1 base and the J segment 5 bases; nucleotides outside the gene matches: 10. Germline CDR1 is SGDLS and CDR2 is YYNGEE. DNA for the CDR3: TGTGCCAGCAGCGTATATGACGGGGGGGCTCGGGAGACCCAGTACTTC. It translates to CASSVYDGGARETQYF.

This clonotype was counted a single time. The rearrangement joins TRBV18 to TRBJ2-3; TRBD1 matches at 7 bases. CDR3 size: 15 residues. Looked up from germline, CDR1 is KGHSH and CDR2 is LQKENI. V gave up 3 bases and J gave up 5 bases; unmatched junction bases: 8. The CDR3 region is CASSPTGSVGDTQYF. The CDR3 DNA is TGTGCCAGCTCACCGACAGGGTCGGTAGGAGATACGCAGTATTTT.